This TCR beta chain emerged from a study of shared clonotypes between healthy human individuals. Notes on the study in general: The donor pool, a small one, limited the genetic and exposure-history diversity represented.

Deep-level running was used for the assay. Measured with immunoSEQ multiplex PCR; TCRdb has only the in-frame clones, and not every one. The sample lists almost 700,000 clones, roughly 94% occurring once. As for this clone: Its antigen is still unknown.

Positive CCR7 selection of CD45RO-negative cells yielded the naive CD8 cells, and terminally differentiated effector memory CD45RA+ cells were excluded. CDR3 size: 14 residues. Germline V lookup: CDR1 SGHRS, CDR2 YFSETQ. V dropped 0 bases and J dropped 8 bases, with 11 bases sitting between them. This receptor was identified in a young man in good health. V and J are TRBV5-1 and TRBJ1-4, with unresolved D. Sequenced input: naive CD8+ T cells sorted from blood. The CDR3 sequence: CASSLEGIGEKLFF. The DNA for the CDR3 is TGCGCCAGCAGCTTGGAAGGGATAGGAGAAAAACTGTTTTTT.